The clone carrying this T cell receptor (beta chain) was detected many times. This sample was included in a study of T-cell reconstitution after alpha-beta-depleted transplantation in children. Preparation of the TCRbeta library used unique molecular identifiers. Using its own MiXCR run on the PCR reads, TCRdb lists one record per CDR3 protein. Of roughly 120,000 distinct CDR3 sequences listed, about a tenth were seen once; the top ten hold roughly a third. Looked up from germline, CDR1 is SSHAT and CDR2 is FNYEAQ (reference sequence). Trimming took off 5 bases at V and 5 bases at J, with 16 bases between the two ends. This CDR3 is built from 15 residues.

The sequence was collected from a boy between 2 and 15 years old with acute lymphoblastic leukemia, due to receive a stem cell transplant. Sequencing used PBMCs, obtained before TCRalphabeta/CD19-depleted stem cell transplant. V and J are TRBV7-7 and TRBJ2-1; D possibly corresponds to TRBD2 (6 bases). Here the CDR3 DNA reads TGTGCCAGCAGCCAAGGTAGCGGAGGACACAATGAGCAGTTCTTC. It encodes CASSQGSGGHNEQFF.